This record covers a single TCR beta chain. These data are taken from a study of blood T cell repertoires in COVID-19. Study background: Researchers got acute and convalescent COVID-19 samples from the United States, Italy and Spain. PBMCs, B-cell-depleted T cells, or T cells provided the cDNA or gDNA that made up the material.

V was pared by 3 bases and J by 6 bases, with 5 bases of the junction left unmatched. CDR1 is LGHDT and CDR2 is YNNKEL in the germline V gene (reference sequence). The length of the CDR3 is 14 residues. Per the original data handling: The authors estimated nucleated cell counts from reference gene primer amplification. The data were produced by immunoSEQ multiplex PCR, yet TCRdb's version contains in-frame clones alone and is incomplete. The DNA gave D and trimming, while V, J and clone size come from that table. The sample lists 120,000 or so clones, around 88% occurring once. The clonotype comes from a man older than 75 with active or convalescent COVID-19. The chain uses TRBV3-1 (or the pseudogene TRBV3-2) and TRBJ1-1; the match to TRBD1 covers 9 bases. Sequencing used peripheral blood. In DNA, the CDR3 is TGTGCCAGCAGCCAGAGGGACAGGGCCGCTGAAGCTTTCTTT. Translation gives CASSQRDRAAEAFF.